This TCR beta chain derives from a study of blood T cell repertoires in COVID-19. In the authors' methods: Reference gene primer amplification yielded estimated nucleated cell counts. The data were produced by immunoSEQ multiplex PCR, yet TCRdb's version contains in-frame clones alone and is incomplete. D and trimming come from the DNA, and the V and J calls and clone size come from that table. This repertoire shows 100,000 to 150,000 clones, around 86% found once; its top ten account for less than 8.5%. CDR1 is MNHEY, CDR2 SVGAGI, per germline. The CDR3 is 11 residues long. With 5 bases removed from V and 9 bases from J, the gap between germline ends came to 8 bases.

The TCR was taken from a man older than 75 with active or convalescent COVID-19. The sequenced sample consisted of peripheral blood. V is TRBV6-5 and J is TRBJ1-3; the D is unclear. CDR3: CASSILATIYF. CDR3 DNA: TGTGCCAGCAGTATACTAGCCACCATATATTTT.